This TCR beta chain was found in a study of PD-1 and CTLA-4 blockade in melanoma. The method was immunoSEQ multiplex PCR; TCRdb's version includes in-frame clones alone and lacks a portion of them. The sample has around 11,000 clones, around four fifths seen once. The V end was cut by 3 bases, the J end by 4 bases, with 1 base between. The CDR3 length is 11 residues. Germline V gives CDR1 MGHDK, CDR2 SYGVNS. The sequences come from CD8+ T cells from peripheral blood, collected from a patient given anti-PD-1 treatment. The receptor was derived from a human donor with melanoma. The chain links TRBV25-1 to TRBJ1-3; no definite D call. DNA of the CDR3: TGTGCCAGCAGTGACGGAAACACCATATATTTT. Protein sequence: CASSDGNTIYF.